This TCR beta chain is drawn from a study of T cell changes during pregnancy in multiple sclerosis. This CDR3 is 13 amino acids long. Deletions cut 7 bases from V and 3 bases from J, with 13 bases between. CDR1 is SGHAT, CDR2 FQDESV, per germline (reference sequence). Using immunoSEQ multiplex PCR, the repertoire was profiled, and TCRdb retains in-frame clones only, with some absent. The sample lists fewer than 60,000 clones, about 92% occurring once. This clone has only one observation. The specimen comprised peripheral blood, sampled in the third trimester of pregnancy. The rearrangement links TRBV11-1 to TRBJ2-7; D is perhaps TRBD1 (6 bases). This TCR was recovered from a female donor in good health, enrolled as a control in a pregnancy study. CDR3 region: CASTRAGVYEQYF. Written as DNA, the CDR3 is TGTGCCAGCACCCGAGCAGGGGTCTACGAGCAGTACTTC.